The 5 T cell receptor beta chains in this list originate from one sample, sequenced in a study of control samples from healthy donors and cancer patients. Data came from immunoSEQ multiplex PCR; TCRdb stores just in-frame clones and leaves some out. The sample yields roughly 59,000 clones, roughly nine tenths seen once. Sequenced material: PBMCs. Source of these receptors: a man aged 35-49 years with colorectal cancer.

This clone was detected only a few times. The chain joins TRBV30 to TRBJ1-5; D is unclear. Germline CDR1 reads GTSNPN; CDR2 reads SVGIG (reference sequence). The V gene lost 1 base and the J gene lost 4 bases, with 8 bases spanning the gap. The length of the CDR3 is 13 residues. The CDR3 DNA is TGTGCCTGGAGTGGAAACAGTAATCAGCCCCAGCATTTT. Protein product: CAWSGNSNQPQHF.

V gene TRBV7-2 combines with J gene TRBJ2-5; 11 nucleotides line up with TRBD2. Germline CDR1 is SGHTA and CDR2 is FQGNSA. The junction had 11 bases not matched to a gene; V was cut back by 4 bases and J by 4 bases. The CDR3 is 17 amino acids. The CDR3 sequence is CASSSGRVAGGLETQYF. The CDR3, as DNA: TGTGCCAGCAGCTCCGGAAGGGTAGCGGGGGGGTTAGAGACCCAGTACTTC.

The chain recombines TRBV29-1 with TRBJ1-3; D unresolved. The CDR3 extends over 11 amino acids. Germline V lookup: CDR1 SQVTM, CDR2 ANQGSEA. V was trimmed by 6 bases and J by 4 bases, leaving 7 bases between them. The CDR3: CSVSWGNTIYF. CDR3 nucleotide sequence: TGCAGCGTGTCCTGGGGAAACACCATATATTTT.

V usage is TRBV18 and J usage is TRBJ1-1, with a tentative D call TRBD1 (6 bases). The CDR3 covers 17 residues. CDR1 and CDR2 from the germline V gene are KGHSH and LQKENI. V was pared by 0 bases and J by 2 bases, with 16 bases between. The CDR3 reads CASSPPSRGPGNTEAFF. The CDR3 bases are TGTGCCAGCTCACCACCGAGCAGGGGCCCCGGAAACACTGAAGCTTTCTTT. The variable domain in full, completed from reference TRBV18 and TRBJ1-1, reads NAGVMQNPRHLVRRRGQEARLRCSPMKGHSHVYWYRQLPEEGLKFMVYLQKENIIDESGMPKERFSAEFPKEGPSILRIQQVVRGDSAAYFCASSPPSRGPGNTEAFFGQGTRLTVV.

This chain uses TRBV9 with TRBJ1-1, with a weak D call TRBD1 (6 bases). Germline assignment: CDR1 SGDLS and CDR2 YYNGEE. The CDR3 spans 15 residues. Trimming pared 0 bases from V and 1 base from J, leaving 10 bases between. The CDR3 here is CASSVDTGWNTEAFF. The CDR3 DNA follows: TGTGCCAGCAGCGTAGATACAGGGTGGAACACTGAAGCTTTCTTT.